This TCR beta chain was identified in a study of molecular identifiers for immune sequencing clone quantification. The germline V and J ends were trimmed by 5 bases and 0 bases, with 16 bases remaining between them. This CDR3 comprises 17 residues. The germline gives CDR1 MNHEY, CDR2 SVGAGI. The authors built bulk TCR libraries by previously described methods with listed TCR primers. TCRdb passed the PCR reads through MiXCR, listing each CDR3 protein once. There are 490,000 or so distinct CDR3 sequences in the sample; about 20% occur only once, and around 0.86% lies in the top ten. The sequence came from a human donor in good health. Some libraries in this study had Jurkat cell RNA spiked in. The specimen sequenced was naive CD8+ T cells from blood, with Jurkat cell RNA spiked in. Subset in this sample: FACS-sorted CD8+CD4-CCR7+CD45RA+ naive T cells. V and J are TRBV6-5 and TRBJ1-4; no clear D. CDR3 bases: TGTGCCAGCAGTCCTATCGGACTGGTTGCAACTAATGAAAAACTGTTTTTT. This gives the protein CASSPIGLVATNEKLFF.